The present T cell receptor (beta chain) was sequenced within a study of CD8+CD57+ T cells in acquired aplastic anemia. Study results and limitations: It was found that roughly 29 CD8+ CDR3 sequences were shared between patients and controls.

The germline V gene has CDR1 SQVTM and CDR2 ANQGSEA. The CDR3 extends over 13 amino acids. V lost 7 bases and J 8 bases, leaving 15 bases between the germline ends. Patients chosen for sequencing had shown CD8+CD57+ cell expansion by flow cytometry. In the case of this clonotype: The target antigen is unknown.

Researchers used genomic DNA as the template to profile TCR beta VDJ and CDR3. TCRdb passed the reads through MiXCR, listing each CDR3 protein once. The data contain fewer than 250,000 distinct CDR3 sequences, around half of them singletons. The TCR sequence derives from a human donor with aplastic anemia. Input material: sorted CD4+, CD8+, or CD8+CD57+ T cells (not recorded which) from PBMCs. The chain is built from TRBV29-1 and TRBJ1-6, with D hard to call. The CDR3 DNA follows: TGCAGCGGCTCACGGGATTTACATTCACCCCTCCACTTT. Protein product: CSGSRDLHSPLHF. The entire variable domain, with the rest obtained from reference TRBV29-1 and TRBJ1-6, is as follows: SAVISQKPSRDICQRGTSLTIQCQVDSQVTMMFWYRQQPGQSLTLIATANQGSEATYESGFVIDKFPISRPNLTFSTLTVSNMSPEDSSIYLCSGSRDLHSPLHFGNGTRLTVT.